Below are 19 T cell receptor beta chains sequenced from a single sample in a study of CD8 T cells in ankylosing spondylitis. MiXCR was run by TCRdb on the 5' RACE reads, yielding one entry per CDR3 protein. Of about 140,000 distinct CDR3 sequences in the sample, 6.5% to 8.5% are singletons; the top ten hold under 7.5%. Source material: synovial fluid, either unsorted or a sorted T cell fraction (not recorded which). These TCRs come from a male donor with ankylosing spondylitis.

This clonotype occurred a few times. This chain uses TRBV20-1 with TRBJ2-7, with 9 bases that match TRBD2. J lost 1 base, V lost 6 bases, and 13 bases had no gene match. In germline, CDR1 is DFQATT, CDR2 SNEGSKA (reference sequence). The CDR3 extends over 16 amino acids. The CDR3 DNA follows: TGCAGTGCGCGGAGGGTTCCAAGCGGGAGGTCCTACGAGCAGTACTTC. Amino acids: CSARRVPSGRSYEQYF.

The sample holds many counts of this clonotype. V gene TRBV7-6 combines with J gene TRBJ2-1, with 8 bases lining up with TRBD2. Losses at the gene ends were 1 base for V and 6 bases for J; bases not matched to a gene: 5. The CDR3 is made up of 15 amino acids. Per germline, CDR1 SGHVS and CDR2 FNYEAQ. CDR3 amino acids: CASSLDSGRSNEQFF. In DNA form, the CDR3 reads TGTGCCAGCAGCTTAGACAGCGGGAGAAGCAATGAGCAGTTCTTC. The variable domain in full, with the rest retrieved from reference TRBV7-6 and TRBJ2-1, is GAGVSQSPRYKVTKRGQDVALRCDPISGHVSLYWYRQALGQGPEFLTYFNYEAQQDKSGLPNDRFSAERPEGSISTLTIQRTEQRDSAMYRCASSLDSGRSNEQFFGPGTRLTVL.

This clonotype was detected many times. The chain recombines TRBV25-1 with TRBJ1-5, with unresolved D. V was cut by 1 base and J by 2 bases, with 12 bases left in between. The CDR3 covers 16 residues. Per germline, CDR1 MGHDK and CDR2 SYGVNS. CDR3: CASSECGGLGNQPQHF. CDR3 DNA sequence: TGTGCCAGCAGTGAATGCGGAGGGCTGGGCAATCAGCCCCAGCATTTT.

This sequence joins TRBV2 and TRBJ1-2; 7 bases match TRBD1. The CDR3 covers 14 residues. Germline V gene lookup returns CDR1 SNHLY and CDR2 FYNNEI. With V trimmed by 6 bases and J by 2 bases, 6 bases remained unmatched. The CDR3 loop is CASSADRANYGYTF. Here the CDR3 DNA reads TGTGCCAGCAGCGCCGACAGGGCGAACTATGGCTACACCTTC.

This clonotype has just a few counts. The chain has TRBV20-1 and TRBJ2-5; 14 bases match TRBD2. Germline V lookup: CDR1 DFQATT, CDR2 SNEGSKA (reference sequence). This CDR3 comprises 16 residues. After removal of 6 bases from V and 5 bases from J, the junction contained 11 bases not matched to a gene. The CDR3: CSAPETSGGAGETQYF. CDR3 DNA: TGCAGTGCACCTGAGACTAGCGGGGGGGCCGGGGAGACCCAGTACTTC.

CDR3 in DNA: TGTGCCACCAGTGGGACAGGGCTCTACGAGCAGTACTTC. This codes for CATSGTGLYEQYF. The V and J genes are TRBV24-1 and TRBJ2-7; TRBD1 agrees at 8 bases. The CDR3 spans 13 residues. J gave up 3 bases and V 5 bases, and 2 bases lay outside the gene matches. In germline, CDR1 is KGHDR, CDR2 SFDVKD.

This chain links TRBV5-1 with TRBJ2-1, with 8 bases identical to TRBD1. Germline values: CDR1 SGHRS, CDR2 YFSETQ. V dropped 2 bases and J dropped 13; count of bases not matched to a gene: 5. This CDR3 spans 12 amino acids. The CDR3 DNA follows: TGCGCCAGCAGCTTAGGACAGGGACCTCAGTTCTTC. This encodes CASSLGQGPQFF.

In this sample, this clonotype turned up many times. This chain links TRBV5-1 with TRBJ1-1; TRBD1 aligns across 9 bases. CDR3 length: 14 amino acids. Germline values: CDR1 SGHRS, CDR2 YFSETQ. The junction had 6 bases not matched to a gene; V was cut back by 3 bases and J by 6 bases. The chain's CDR3 is CASSWTGTGPEAFF. The CDR3 nucleotides are TGCGCCAGCAGCTGGACCGGGACAGGGCCTGAAGCTTTCTTT.

By share, this clonotype ranks as medium-sized. V and J are TRBV3-1 and TRBJ2-7; D remains ambiguous. The V gene's germline CDR1 is LGHDT and CDR2 YNNKEL (reference sequence). V lost 4 bases, J lost 5 bases, and 9 bases lay in between. The CDR3 loop spans 12 amino acids. The CDR3: CASSLPGNEQYF. The CDR3 coding sequence is TGTGCCAGCAGCCTCCCTGGGAACGAGCAGTACTTC.

The chain has TRBV20-1 and TRBJ1-1; unclear D gene. Germline values: CDR1 DFQATT, CDR2 SNEGSKA (reference sequence). There are 14 residues in the CDR3. The CDR3 loop is CRVIPGQEETEAFF. CDR3 bases: TGCAGAGTTATCCCGGGCCAAGAAGAAACTGAAGCTTTCTTT.

The sample holds many counts of this clonotype. The chain combines TRBV28 with TRBJ1-1; possible D gene TRBD1, 6 bases. V lost 7 bases to trimming and J lost 1 base, with 10 bases between them. The CDR3 sequence is 13 residues long. CDR1 is MDHEN, CDR2 SYDVKM, per germline. In DNA form, the CDR3 reads TGTGCCAGCATTCGGACAGCGAACACTGAAGCTTTCTTT. Encoded protein: CASIRTANTEAFF.

The chain joins TRBV20-1 to TRBJ2-5; D remains ambiguous. Trimming shortened V by 3 bases and J by 2 bases, and 19 bases separated the two germline ends. This CDR3 spans 16 amino acids. The germline CDR1 and CDR2 sequences are DFQATT and SNEGSKA (reference sequence). The CDR3 coding sequence is TGCAGTGCTAGGCGGTATGTTCGGCAGATACAAGAGACCCAGTACTTC. This gives the protein CSARRYVRQIQETQYF.

The chain combines TRBV20-1 with TRBJ2-1, with a tentative D call TRBD1 (6 bases). This CDR3 is built from 15 residues. V dropped 6 bases and J dropped 3 bases, with 18 bases sitting between them. CDR1 and CDR2 from the germline V gene are DFQATT and SNEGSKA (reference sequence). CDR3 in amino acids: CSAQNRAKSYNEQFF. For the CDR3, the DNA is TGCAGTGCGCAGAACAGGGCCAAGAGCTACAATGAGCAGTTCTTC.

V is TRBV20-1 and J is TRBJ1-6, with TRBD1 identical over 10 bases. The CDR3 extends over 15 amino acids. After removal of 0 bases from V and 10 bases from J, the junction contained 6 bases not matched to a gene. Germline V CDR1 and CDR2: DFQATT, SNEGSKA (reference sequence). The CDR3 protein is CSAREADRGGSPLHF. CDR3 DNA: TGCAGTGCTAGAGAGGCGGACAGGGGGGGATCACCCCTCCACTTT.

This clonotype appeared many times. The chain recombines TRBV20-1 with TRBJ1-2; D remains ambiguous. V lost 5 bases and J 8 bases, leaving 12 bases between the germline ends. Germline lookup yields CDR1 DFQATT and CDR2 SNEGSKA (reference sequence). The CDR3 covers 11 residues. In DNA, the CDR3 is TGCAGTGCTCCCCTCTCTCTGGGCTACACCTTC. It yields the protein CSAPLSLGYTF.

This clonotype was counted a few times. This chain joins TRBV19 and TRBJ2-6; D might be TRBD2 (6 bases). The length of the CDR3 is 14 residues. Trimming took 7 bases from V and 3 from J, leaving 10 bases between them. Germline CDR1 and CDR2: LNHDA and SQIVND (reference sequence). CDR3 in DNA: TGTGCCAGTACTAAGGGACTTGGGGCCAACGTCCTGACTTTC. It codes for CASTKGLGANVLTF.

CDR3 amino acids: CASSQVDSNTQYF. CDR3 bases: TGTGCCAGCAGCCAAGTAGACAGTAACACGCAGTATTTT. The chain has TRBV14 and TRBJ2-3; D is possibly TRBD1 (5 bases). Looked up from germline, CDR1 is SGHDN and CDR2 is FVKESK. The CDR3 runs 13 residues. V dropped 1 base and J dropped 9 bases, with 11 bases sitting between them. The full variable domain, its missing parts supplied by reference TRBV14 and TRBJ2-3, is EAGVTQFPSHSVIEKGQTVTLRCDPISGHDNLYWYRRVMGKEIKFLLHFVKESKQDESGMPNNRFLAERTGGTYSTLKVQPAELEDSGVYFCASSQVDSNTQYFGPGTRLTVL.

V is TRBV4-2 and J is TRBJ2-5; the D is unclear. The CDR3 is made up of 15 amino acids. Deletions cut 3 bases from V and 1 base from J, with 12 bases between. CDR1 is LGHNA, CDR2 YNFKEQ, per germline. The CDR3 bases are TGTGCCAGCAGCCAGGATTCACTATCCCAAGAGACCCAGTACTTC. Translating gives CASSQDSLSQETQYF.

At least ten counts were recorded for this clonotype. This chain's CDR3 is CASSLGTVGSPLHF. The CDR3 bases are TGTGCCAGCAGCCTAGGGACAGTCGGTTCACCCCTCCACTTT. V gene TRBV7-3 combines with J gene TRBJ1-6; TRBD1 agrees at 7 bases. The CDR3 contains 14 residues. The trim removed 5 bases at V and 9 bases at J, leaving 7 bases unmatched. Germline loops: CDR1 SGHTA, CDR2 FQGTGA.